This T cell receptor (beta chain) was identified during a study of CD4 T cells in relation to SARS-CoV-2 and coronaviruses. Study conclusions and caveats: No crossreactivity against non-spike viral proteins was tested here.

Measured with immunoSEQ multiplex PCR; TCRdb has only the in-frame clones, and not every one. The sample lists more than 50,000 clones; 80% to 90% were seen once. CDR3 length: 12 amino acids. Germline CDR1 MDHEN, CDR2 SYDVKM. V lost 5 bases and J lost 7, with 9 bases in between. Unexposed donor CD4+ T cells date from about 2011-2018, before the COVID-19 pandemic. Details on this clone: Its antigen is undetermined.

The receptor was isolated from a human donor in good health. The sequenced material came from memory CD4+ T cells from PBMCs. The V and J genes are TRBV28 and TRBJ1-5; D gene unclear. The CDR3 reads CASSPPRQPQHF. The CDR3 DNA follows: TGTGCCAGCAGTCCCCCCAGGCAGCCCCAGCATTTT.